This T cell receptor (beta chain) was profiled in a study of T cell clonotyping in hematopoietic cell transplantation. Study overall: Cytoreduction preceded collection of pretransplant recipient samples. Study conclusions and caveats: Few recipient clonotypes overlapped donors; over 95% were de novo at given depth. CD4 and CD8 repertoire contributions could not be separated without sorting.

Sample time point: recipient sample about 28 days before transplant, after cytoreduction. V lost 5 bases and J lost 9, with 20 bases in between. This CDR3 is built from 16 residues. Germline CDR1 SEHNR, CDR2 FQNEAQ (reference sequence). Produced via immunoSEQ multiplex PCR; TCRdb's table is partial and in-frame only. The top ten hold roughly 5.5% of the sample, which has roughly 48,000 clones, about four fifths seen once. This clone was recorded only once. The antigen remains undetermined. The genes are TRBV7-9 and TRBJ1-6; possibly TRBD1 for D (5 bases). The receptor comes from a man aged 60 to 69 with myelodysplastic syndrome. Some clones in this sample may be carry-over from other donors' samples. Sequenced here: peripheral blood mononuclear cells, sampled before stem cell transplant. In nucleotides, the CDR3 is TGTGCCAGCAGCCCACCGGGGGTAGCGCCCGGTTCACCCCTCCACTTT. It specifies CASSPPGVAPGSPLHF. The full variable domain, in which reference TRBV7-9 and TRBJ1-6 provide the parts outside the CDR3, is DTGVSQNPRHKITKRGQNVTFRCDPISEHNRLYWYRQTLGQGPEFLTYFQNEAQLEKSRLLSDRFSAERPKGSFSTLEIQRTEQGDSAMYLCASSPPGVAPGSPLHFGNGTRLTVT.